The rows below give T cell receptor beta chains drawn from one sample of a study of metastatic and nonmetastatic thyroid tumors. TCRdb re-analyzed the PCR reads through MiXCR. This sample carries fewer than 12,000 clones, under 30% of them seen once, and the ten largest clones take around 9.5%. The sequencing input was tumor tissue. The receptors shown here come from a female donor with papillary thyroid cancer or a benign thyroid nodule (not recorded which). Some clones in this sample may be carry-over from other donors' samples. Each CDR3 is given with its conserved first and last residue. The D gene is left open where the match is weak. Expanded clones get a size class; other rows say once, few or many, or leave the size out.

j_call d_call v_call clone_size cdr3_length cdr3_aa cdr3_nt
TRBJ1-1 NA TRBV6-1 NA 14 CASSAMEMDTEAFF TGTGCCAGCAGCGCTATGGAAATGGACACTGAAGCTTTCTTT
TRBJ2-3 NA TRBV6-2/TRBV6-3 few 15 CASSLVGVSTDTQYF TGTGCCAGCAGTTTGGTGGGGGTTAGCACAGATACGCAGTATTTT
TRBJ1-2 NA TRBV3-1 NA 13 CASSQDSAYGYTF TGTGCCAGCAGCCAAGACTCAGCGTATGGCTACACCTTC
TRBJ2-7 TRBD1 TRBV12-3/TRBV12-4 NA 13 CASSGTAFYEQYF TGTGCCAGCAGTGGGACAGCCTTCTACGAGCAGTACTTC
TRBJ2-5 TRBD1 TRBV6-1 NA 14 CASSVDREGGSQYF TGTGCCAGCAGTGTGGACAGGGAAGGCGGGTCCCAGTACTTC
TRBJ2-3 TRBD2 TRBV5-4 many 17 CASSRGLAGGVADTQYF TGTGCCAGCAGTAGGGGACTAGCGGGAGGGGTTGCAGATACGCAGTATTTT
TRBJ1-2 NA TRBV24-1 few 12 CATRDSYYGYTF TGTGCCACCAGGGACAGCTACTATGGCTACACCTTC
TRBJ2-1 NA TRBV5-1 NA 13 CASSLAGWNEQFF TGCGCCAGCAGCTTGGCGGGTTGGAATGAGCAGTTCTTC
TRBJ1-2 NA TRBV6-1 few 15 CASSNVQGFNYGYTF TGTGCCAGCAGTAACGTACAGGGATTCAACTATGGCTACACCTTC
TRBJ2-1 NA TRBV5-1 NA 15 CASSTGHGINNEQFF TGCGCCAGCAGCACGGGACATGGAATTAACAATGAGCAGTTCTTC
TRBJ1-2 TRBD1 TRBV6-6 few 14 CASRLQGLSYGYTF TGTGCCAGCAGATTACAGGGGTTGAGCTATGGCTACACCTTC
TRBJ2-7 TRBD2 TRBV28 NA 15 CASSLVSGRAEEQYF TGTGCCAGCAGTTTGGTCAGCGGGAGGGCCGAAGAGCAGTACTTC
TRBJ2-7 NA TRBV5-1 NA 14 CASRLNSVSYEQYF TGCGCCAGCAGGTTAAATAGCGTTTCCTACGAGCAGTACTTC
TRBJ1-1 TRBD1 TRBV10-1 few 15 CASSEPGQAREAAFF TGCGCCAGCAGCGAACCGGGACAGGCTAGAGAGGCAGCTTTCTTT
TRBJ2-7 NA TRBV6-1 few 14 CASRRQVLSYEQYF TGTGCCAGCAGGAGACAGGTCCTCTCCTACGAGCAGTACTTC
TRBJ2-7 NA TRBV6-5 few 11 CASSYLGEQYF TGTGCCAGCAGTTACCTCGGCGAGCAGTACTTC
TRBJ2-1 NA TRBV2 NA 15 CASSERSPSYNEQFF TGTGCCAGCAGTGAACGGAGTCCTTCCTACAATGAGCAGTTCTTC
TRBJ2-2 NA TRBV19 NA 13 CASSPREVGELFF TGTGCCAGTAGTCCAAGGGAAGTCGGGGAGCTGTTTTTT
TRBJ1-1 TRBD1 TRBV10-1 few 16 CASSESGQGANTEAFF TGCGCCAGCAGTGAGTCTGGGCAGGGGGCGAACACTGAAGCTTTCTTT
TRBJ1-2 NA TRBV6-1 medium-sized 14 CASLPPSRDGGYTF TGTGCCAGCCTCCCCCCCTCACGGGATGGTGGCTACACCTTC
TRBJ2-7 TRBD2 TRBV6-2/TRBV6-3 few 11 CASYSGSEQYF TGTGCCAGCTATAGCGGGAGTGAGCAGTACTTC
TRBJ1-2 NA TRBV15 few 13 CATVTGQGYGYTF TGTGCCACAGTTACGGGGCAAGGCTATGGCTACACCTTC
TRBJ2-7 NA TRBV5-1 medium-sized 14 CASSFEGPWDEQYF TGCGCCAGCAGCTTTGAGGGGCCGTGGGATGAGCAGTACTTC
TRBJ2-5 TRBD2 TRBV2 medium-sized 18 CASKPRTSGRSGQETQYF TGTGCCAGCAAACCCCGGACTAGCGGGAGAAGTGGCCAAGAGACCCAGTACTTC
TRBJ2-5 NA TRBV11-2 many 11 CASSLGRDQYF TGTGCCAGCAGCCTGGGACGTGACCAGTACTTC